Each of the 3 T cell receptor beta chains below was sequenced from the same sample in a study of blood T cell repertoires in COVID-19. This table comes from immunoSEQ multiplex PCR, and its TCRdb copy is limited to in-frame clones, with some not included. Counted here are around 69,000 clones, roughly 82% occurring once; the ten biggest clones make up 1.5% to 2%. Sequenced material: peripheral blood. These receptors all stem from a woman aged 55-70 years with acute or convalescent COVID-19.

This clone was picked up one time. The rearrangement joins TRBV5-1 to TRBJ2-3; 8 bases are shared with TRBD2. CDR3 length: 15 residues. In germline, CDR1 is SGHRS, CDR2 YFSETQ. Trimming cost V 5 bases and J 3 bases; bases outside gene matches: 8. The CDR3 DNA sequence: TGCGCCAGCAGAATCCAAGCGGGGGCTACAGATACGCAGTATTTT. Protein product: CASRIQAGATDTQYF.

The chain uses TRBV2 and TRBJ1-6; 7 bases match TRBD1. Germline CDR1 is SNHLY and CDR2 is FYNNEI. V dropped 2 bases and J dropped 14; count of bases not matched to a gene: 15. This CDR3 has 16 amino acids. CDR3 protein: CASSEFGYRGLFTLHF. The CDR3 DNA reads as TGTGCCAGCAGTGAATTTGGATACAGGGGACTTTTCACCCTCCACTTT. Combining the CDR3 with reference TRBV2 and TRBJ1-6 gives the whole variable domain EPEVTQTPSHQVTQMGQEVILRCVPISNHLYFYWYRQILGQKVEFLVSFYNNEISEKSEIFDDQFSVERPDGSNFTLKIRSTKLEDSAMYFCASSEFGYRGLFTLHFGNGTRLTVT.

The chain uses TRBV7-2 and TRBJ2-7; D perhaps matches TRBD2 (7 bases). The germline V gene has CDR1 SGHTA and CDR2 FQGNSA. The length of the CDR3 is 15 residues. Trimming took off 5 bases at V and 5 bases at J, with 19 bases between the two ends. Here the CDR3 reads CASSLIGGAVDEQYF. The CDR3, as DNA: TGTGCCAGCAGCCTTATTGGGGGGGCGGTCGACGAGCAGTACTTC. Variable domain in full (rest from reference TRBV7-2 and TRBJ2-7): GAGVSQSPSNKVTEKGKDVELRCDPISGHTALYWYRQSLGQGLEFLIYFQGNSAPDKSGLPSDRFSAERTGGSVSTLTIQRTQQEDSAVYLCASSLIGGAVDEQYFGPGTRLTVT.